Here is one TCR beta chain with its context. These data are taken from a study of OX40 agonist ivuxolimab in advanced cancers. Profiled with immunoSEQ multiplex PCR; TCRdb holds only in-frame clones, not every one. The table shows fewer than 85,000 clones, with around 89% occurring only once. Germline CDR1 reads SEHNR; CDR2 reads FQNEAQ (reference sequence). Trimming took off 2 bases at V and 8 bases at J, with 13 bases between the two ends. The CDR3 totals 14 residues. The sequence came from an adult with an advanced solid tumor such as melanoma, head and neck, liver or kidney cancer. The sequencing used CD4+ or CD8+ T cells sorted from blood, collected in a trial of the OX40 agonist ivuxolimab. The V gene is TRBV7-9, the J gene TRBJ2-4; D unclear. The DNA of the CDR3 is TGTGCCAGCAGCTTAAGCCCTCGTTGGGACATTCAGTACTTC. It specifies CASSLSPRWDIQYF.